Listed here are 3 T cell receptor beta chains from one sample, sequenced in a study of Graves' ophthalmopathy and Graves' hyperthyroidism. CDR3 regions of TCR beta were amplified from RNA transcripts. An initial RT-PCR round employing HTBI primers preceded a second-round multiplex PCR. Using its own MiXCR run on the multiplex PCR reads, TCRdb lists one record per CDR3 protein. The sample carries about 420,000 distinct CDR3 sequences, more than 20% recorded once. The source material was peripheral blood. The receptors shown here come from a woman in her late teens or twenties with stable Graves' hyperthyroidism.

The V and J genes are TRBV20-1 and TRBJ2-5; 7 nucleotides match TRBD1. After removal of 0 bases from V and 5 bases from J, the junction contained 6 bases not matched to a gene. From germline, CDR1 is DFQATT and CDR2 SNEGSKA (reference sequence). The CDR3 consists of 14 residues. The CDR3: CSARDGRGWETQYF. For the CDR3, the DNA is TGCAGTGCTAGAGATGGCAGGGGGTGGGAGACCCAGTACTTC.

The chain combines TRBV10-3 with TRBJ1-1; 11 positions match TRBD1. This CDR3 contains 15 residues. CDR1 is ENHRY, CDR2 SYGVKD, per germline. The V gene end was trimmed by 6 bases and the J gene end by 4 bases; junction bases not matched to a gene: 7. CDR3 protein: CAIRIGTGGGTEAFF. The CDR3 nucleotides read TGTGCCATCAGGATCGGGACAGGGGGAGGCACTGAAGCTTTCTTT.

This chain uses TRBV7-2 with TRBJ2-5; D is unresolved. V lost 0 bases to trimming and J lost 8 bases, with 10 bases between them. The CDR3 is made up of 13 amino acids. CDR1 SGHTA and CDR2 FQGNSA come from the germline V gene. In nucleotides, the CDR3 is TGTGCCAGCAGCTTAGCGGGATGGGATACCCAGTACTTC. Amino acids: CASSLAGWDTQYF.